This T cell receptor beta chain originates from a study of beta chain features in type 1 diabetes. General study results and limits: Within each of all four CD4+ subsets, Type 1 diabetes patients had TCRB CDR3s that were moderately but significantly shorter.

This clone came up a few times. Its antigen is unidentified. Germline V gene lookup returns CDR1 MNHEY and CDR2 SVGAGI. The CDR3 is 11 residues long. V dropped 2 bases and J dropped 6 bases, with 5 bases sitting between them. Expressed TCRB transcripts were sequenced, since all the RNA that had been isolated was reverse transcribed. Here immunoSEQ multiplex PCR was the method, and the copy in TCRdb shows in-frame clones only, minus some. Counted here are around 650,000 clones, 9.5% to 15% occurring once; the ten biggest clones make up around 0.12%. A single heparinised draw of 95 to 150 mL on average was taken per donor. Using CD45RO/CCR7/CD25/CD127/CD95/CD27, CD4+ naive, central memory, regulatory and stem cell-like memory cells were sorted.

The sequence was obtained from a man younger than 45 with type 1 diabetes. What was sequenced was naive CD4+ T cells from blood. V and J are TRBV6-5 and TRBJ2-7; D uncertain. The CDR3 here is CASSYQREQYF. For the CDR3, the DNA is TGTGCCAGCAGTTACCAGCGCGAGCAGTACTTC.